The 22 T cell receptor beta chains reported below all come from one sample, sequenced in a study of shared clonotypes between healthy human individuals. Some clones are missing from TCRdb's copy, which holds only in-frame ones; the method was immunoSEQ multiplex PCR. The sample has some 2,000,000 clones; 90% to 97% are singletons. Source material: naive CD4+ T cells sorted from blood. Subset described: CD45RA+ positively selected. These receptors were taken from a man younger than 35 in good health.

A word on this clone: The same CDR3 arises from other DNA sequences in this sample as well. The V call is TRBV5-1, the J call TRBJ2-3, with no clear D. In germline, CDR1 is SGHRS, CDR2 YFSETQ. V lost 0 bases and J lost 2, with 7 bases in between. CDR3 length: 14 residues. The CDR3: CASSLAGITDTQYF. In DNA, the CDR3 is TGCGCCAGCAGCTTGGCCGGCATCACAGATACGCAGTATTTT.

This clone was seen more than once but under ten times. CDR3 residues: CSVEMLRVSEAFF. The CDR3 DNA reads TGCAGCGTTGAAATGTTAAGGGTCTCTGAAGCTTTCTTT. This chain connects TRBV29-1 to TRBJ1-1; D gene ambiguous. Germline V gene data show CDR1 as SQVTM and CDR2 as ANQGSEA. This CDR3 is 13 amino acids long. V lost 2 bases to trimming and J lost 6 bases, with 13 bases between them.

The chain couples TRBV10-3 to TRBJ2-2; TRBD1 agrees at 9 bases. Trimming at V came to 4 bases and at J to 4 bases, leaving 7 bases not matched to a gene. Germline assignment: CDR1 ENHRY and CDR2 SYGVKD. CDR3 size: 16 residues. The DNA for the CDR3 is TGTGCCATCAGTGGGACCGGGACAGGGCCCACCGGGGAGCTGTTTTTT. This translates into CAISGTGTGPTGELFF.

On this clone itself: The same CDR3 also results from other DNA sequences found in this sample. The rearrangement joins TRBV5-4 to TRBJ2-7; 7 positions match TRBD1. J lost 0 bases, V lost 4 bases, and 4 bases had no gene match. The CDR3 is 14 amino acids. The germline gives CDR1 SGHNT, CDR2 YYREEE (reference sequence). CDR3 DNA sequence: TGTGCCAGCAGCCCTGGACAGGACTCCTACGAGCAGTACTTC. Protein: CASSPGQDSYEQYF.

The rearrangement uses TRBV18 and TRBJ2-5; the D is unclear. CDR1 is KGHSH and CDR2 is LQKENI in the germline V gene. This CDR3 spans 15 amino acids. V lost 1 base and J 9 bases, leaving 18 bases between the germline ends. The CDR3 region has the DNA TGTGCCAGCTCACCACTTCAGACCCCTAGGGTCCCCCAGTACTTC. The encoded protein is CASSPLQTPRVPQYF.

The chain recombines TRBV2 with TRBJ1-6; the D gene is possibly TRBD1 (6 bases). There are 14 residues in the CDR3. CDR1 and CDR2 from the germline V gene are SNHLY and FYNNEI. The V and J ends lost 3 bases and 6 bases respectively, with 9 bases between them. CDR3 in amino acids: CASSEGTPNSPLHF. The CDR3 bases are TGTGCCAGCAGTGAGGGGACACCTAATTCACCCCTCCACTTT.

This chain links TRBV7-2 with TRBJ1-1; TRBD1 is a possible D gene (6 bases). The CDR3 loop spans 14 amino acids. Trimming took 7 bases from V and 7 from J, leaving 19 bases between them. CDR1 is SGHTA and CDR2 is FQGNSA in the germline V gene. CDR3 nucleotides: TGTGCCAGCACCCTCCTACAGGGTAGCGGTGAAGCTTTCTTT. This gives the protein CASTLLQGSGEAFF.

As for this clone: At one of its ends the junction is not consistent with the germline gene, which may arise from a read error. Other DNA sequences in the sample encode the same CDR3. The chain joins TRBV11-2 to TRBJ1-1; D unclear. This CDR3 is built from 13 residues. CDR1 is SGHAT, CDR2 FQNNGV, per germline. The CDR3 spells CASSLELNTEAFF. In DNA, the CDR3 is TGTGCCAGCAGCCTAGAATTGAACACTGAAGCTTTCTTT.

The V and J genes are TRBV6-5 and TRBJ1-5; D not resolved. Germline V CDR1 and CDR2: MNHEY, SVGAGI. Trimming removed 5 bases at V and 4 bases at J, with 9 bases between. This CDR3 has 13 amino acids. CDR3 residues: CASSPDLNQPQHF. The CDR3 DNA reads as TGTGCCAGCAGTCCCGATTTGAATCAGCCCCAGCATTTT.

CDR3 coding DNA: TGTGCCAGCAGCTTAGCTGGGAGCGGGCCCCAGCATTTT. Encoded protein: CASSLAGSGPQHF. The chain recombines TRBV7-2 with TRBJ1-5; the D is unclear. Trimming cost V 0 bases and J 9 bases, with 9 bases left between them. CDR1 is SGHTA and CDR2 is FQGNSA in the germline V gene. The length of the CDR3 is 13 residues.

The chain combines TRBV9 with TRBJ1-1, with D perhaps TRBD1 (5 bases). Per the germline V gene, CDR1 is SGDLS and CDR2 is YYNGEE. The CDR3 spans 14 residues. Between the trimmed V and J ends, which lost 4 bases and 4 bases, there was a span of 14 bases. DNA of the CDR3: TGTGCCAGCAGCCCAAGGTCAGGGTTCACTGAAGCTTTCTTT. It encodes CASSPRSGFTEAFF.

The chain has TRBV2 and TRBJ2-7; 9 nucleotides align to TRBD2. The CDR3 consists of 12 residues. Per germline, CDR1 SNHLY and CDR2 FYNNEI. J lost 3 bases, V lost 11 bases, and 5 bases had no gene match. The DNA for the CDR3 is TGTGCCGGACGGACTAGCGTCTACGAGCAGTACTTC. This sequence encodes CAGRTSVYEQYF.

This chain connects TRBV10-3 to TRBJ2-3; 8 bases line up with TRBD2. Germline CDR1 ENHRY, CDR2 SYGVKD. The length of the CDR3 is 16 residues. V trimming: 6 bases; J trimming: 0 bases; junction bases outside the gene matches: 8. The CDR3 DNA is TGTGCCATCAGCGCCCCTAGCGGGTCTAGCACAGATACGCAGTATTTT. It translates to CAISAPSGSSTDTQYF.

The V gene is TRBV5-1, the J gene TRBJ2-7; D might be TRBD2 (6 bases). The CDR3 is 14 residues long. Looked up from germline, CDR1 is SGHRS and CDR2 is YFSETQ. The germline V and J ends were trimmed by 3 bases and 7 bases, with 17 bases remaining between them. CDR3 sequence (DNA): TGCGCCAGCAGCTCCGGGACTCTTACTGGGGAGCAGTACTTC. This codes for CASSSGTLTGEQYF.

The chain couples TRBV10-3 to TRBJ2-7, with D uncertain. The CDR3 loop spans 11 amino acids. From germline, CDR1 is ENHRY and CDR2 SYGVKD. V was trimmed by 7 bases and J by 3 bases, leaving 7 bases between them. The CDR3 is CAINILYEQYF. For the CDR3, the DNA is TGTGCCATCAATATCCTCTACGAGCAGTACTTC.

This chain uses TRBV5-1 with TRBJ2-3; maybe TRBD2 (5 bases). The CDR3 covers 18 residues. From germline, CDR1 is SGHRS and CDR2 YFSETQ. V was cut by 4 bases and J by 0 bases, with 21 bases left in between. CDR3 loop: CASSRNNGRGTSTDTQYF. The CDR3 DNA reads TGCGCCAGCAGCCGTAATAATGGCCGGGGTACGAGCACAGATACGCAGTATTTT.

This chain uses TRBV5-4 with TRBJ2-3; D unresolved. Germline V gives CDR1 SGHNT, CDR2 YYREEE (reference sequence). Between the trimmed V and J ends, which lost 0 bases and 5 bases, there was a span of 10 bases. The CDR3 has 14 residues. The CDR3 nucleotides read TGTGCCAGCAGCTTGGAAGGGATGAGAGATACGCAGTATTTT. Its translation is CASSLEGMRDTQYF.

This clone was found once. The chain is built from TRBV19 and TRBJ1-2, with a tentative D call TRBD1 (5 bases). Germline CDR1 and CDR2: LNHDA and SQIVND (reference sequence). V lost 8 bases to trimming and J lost 11 bases, with 18 bases between them. The CDR3 consists of 12 residues. The CDR3 DNA reads as TGTGCCAGTGGGCCGCTTCAGGACATGTACACCTTC. Translating it yields CASGPLQDMYTF.

The chain is built from TRBV30 and TRBJ1-1, with a possible D match to TRBD1 (5 bases). The V gene lost 1 base and the J gene lost 0 bases, with 18 bases spanning the gap. The CDR3 spans 17 residues. The germline CDR1 and CDR2 sequences are GTSNPN and SVGIG (reference sequence). The DNA of the CDR3 is TGTGCCTGGAGTGGAGTCGCGGCAGGGCGGATGAACACTGAAGCTTTCTTT. Translated: CAWSGVAAGRMNTEAFF. The variable domain in full, completed from reference TRBV30 and TRBJ1-1, reads SQTIHQWPATLVQPVGSPLSLECTVEGTSNPNLYWYRQAAGRGLQLLFYSVGIGQISSEVPQNLSASRPQDRQFILSSKKLLLSDSGFYLCAWSGVAAGRMNTEAFFGQGTRLTVV.

This clone was detected once. This chain joins TRBV5-1 and TRBJ1-4; weak D call: TRBD1 (5 bases). Germline assignment: CDR1 SGHRS and CDR2 YFSETQ. The CDR3 extends over 16 amino acids. The V end lost 5 bases, the J end lost 3 bases, and 17 bases lay between the germline ends. The CDR3, as DNA: TGCGCCAGCAGAAGTTGGGGGGAGTTAGCTAATGAAAAACTGTTTTTT. This codes for CASRSWGELANEKLFF.

This clone was observed once. The CDR3 is CAWSVEGAPLPNTEAFF. The DNA for the CDR3 is TGTGCCTGGAGTGTTGAGGGGGCCCCTTTACCGAACACTGAAGCTTTCTTT. The genes are TRBV30 and TRBJ1-1; 7 nucleotides agree with TRBD1. CDR1 and CDR2 (germline): GTSNPN, SVGIG (reference sequence). The CDR3 is made up of 17 amino acids. V was pared by 0 bases and J by 1 base, with 11 bases of the junction left unmatched.

In its sample, this clone was seen once. This chain uses TRBV12-5 with TRBJ1-1; TRBD1 aligns across 8 bases. Germline trimming cut 10 bases from V and 1 base from J; bases unmatched to any gene: 17. The CDR3 totals 17 residues. Germline V gene sequence: CDR1 LGHNT, CDR2 FRNRAP. DNA for the CDR3: TGTGCTATCACCGCCGGGAAAAAGACAGGGGAGAACACTGAAGCTTTCTTT. It is translated as CAITAGKKTGENTEAFF. Supplemented by reference TRBV12-5 and TRBJ1-1, the full variable domain reads DARVTQTPRHKVTEMGQEVTMRCQPILGHNTVFWYRQTMMQGLELLAYFRNRAPLDDSGMPKDRFSAEMPDATLATLKIQPSEPRDSAVYFCAITAGKKTGENTEAFFGQGTRLTVV.